This TCR beta chain was retrieved from a study of control samples from healthy donors and cancer patients. Trimming removed 1 base from V and 3 bases from J, with 10 bases in between. This CDR3 comprises 15 residues. Germline assignment: CDR1 MNHEY and CDR2 SVGEGT. Sequencing used immunoSEQ multiplex PCR; TCRdb keeps in-frame clones, though not all of them. The sample records tens of thousands of clones, around 83% being singletons. Sequencing used PBMCs. This sequence was found in a man aged 55 to 69 with head and neck cancer. The rearrangement joins TRBV6-2 or TRBV6-3 to TRBJ1-5; weak D call: TRBD1 (6 bases). The CDR3 nucleotides are TGTGCCAGCAGTTACTATGCAGGGGACAATCAGCCCCAGCATTTT. Translating it yields CASSYYAGDNQPQHF.